This T cell receptor (beta chain) was obtained from a study of blood T cell repertoires in COVID-19. Overall study: The United States, Italy and Spain supplied acute and convalescent COVID-19 samples. The cDNA or gDNA used as material had been derived from T cells, B-cell-depleted T cells, or PBMCs.

Trimming took 3 bases from V and 6 from J; bases not matched to a gene: 17. This CDR3 contains 17 residues. Germline assignment: CDR1 KGHSH and CDR2 LQKENI. Original data processing: From reference gene primer amplification, estimates of nucleated cell counts were derived. The assay was immunoSEQ multiplex PCR, and TCRdb's table has in-frame clones only and misses some. V and J calls and clone size are as listed in that table; D and trimming were resolved from the DNA. The profile shows 150,000 or so clones, 85% to 90% of them singletons. Enrolment of Seattle patients took place during active infection, and they were followed longitudinally.

This TCR was recovered from a man younger than 30 with COVID-19, enrolled during active disease. J is TRBJ2-7 and V is TRBV18, with TRBD1 matching over 7 bases. Sequenced input: peripheral blood. The CDR3 region is CASSPRTGSTRLGEQYF. The CDR3 nucleotides read TGTGCCAGCTCACCTAGGACAGGCTCGACGAGGCTTGGCGAGCAGTACTTC.